The 5 T cell receptor beta chains reported below all come from one sample, sequenced in a study of read filtering for tumor transcriptome and immune sequencing. Molecular barcoded adaptors covering alpha/delta and beta/gamma chains were used on about 0.4 ug RNA. TCRdb re-called the reads with MiXCR, one entry per CDR3 protein. Among 130,000 or so distinct CDR3 sequences listed, less than 15% were seen once. Sequencing used a population of CD138-negative cells sorted from bone marrow. The receptors here all came from a donor over 35 with multiple myeloma.

In this sample, this clonotype turned up many times. The chain employs TRBV29-1 and TRBJ2-1; weak D call: TRBD2 (6 bases). The CDR3 consists of 16 residues. Deletions cut 7 bases from V and 0 bases from J, with 19 bases between. Germline assignment: CDR1 SQVTM and CDR2 ANQGSEA. The CDR3 loop is CSGRGGSGDSYNEQFF. CDR3 DNA sequence: TGCAGCGGCCGGGGAGGCTCAGGCGACTCCTACAATGAGCAGTTCTTC.

The chain employs TRBV19 and TRBJ2-7, with D possibly TRBD1 on 6 matching bases. CDR1 LNHDA and CDR2 SQIVND come from the germline V gene (reference sequence). Trimming removed 5 bases at V and 1 base at J, with 15 bases between. The CDR3 is 15 amino acids. Here the CDR3 DNA reads TGTGCCAGTAGTGCACCCTACGGACAGTCCTACGAGCAGTACTTC. Protein: CASSAPYGQSYEQYF.

A few counts support this clonotype. CDR3 in DNA: TGTGCCAGCAGTTACTCGCCTAGCGGGAGAAGAGAGACCCAGTACTTC. Translating it yields CASSYSPSGRRETQYF. The V and J genes are TRBV6-2 or TRBV6-3 and TRBJ2-5, with TRBD2 matching over 10 bases. Trimming cost V 0 bases and J 4 bases; bases outside gene matches: 5. The CDR3 loop spans 16 amino acids. The germline CDR1 and CDR2 sequences are MNHEY and SVGEGT.

This clonotype was seen ten or more times. V is TRBV5-1 and J is TRBJ2-3; the D call may be TRBD1 or TRBD2 (5 bases each). CDR1 SGHRS and CDR2 YFSETQ come from the germline V gene. V was clipped by 3 bases and J by 2 bases, with 10 bases between them. CDR3 length equals 14 residues. In nucleotides, the CDR3 is TGCGCCAGCAGCTCCGTTGGGACCACAGATACGCAGTATTTT. It translates to CASSSVGTTDTQYF.

This clonotype was seen at least ten times. J is TRBJ2-1 and V is TRBV19; either TRBD1 or TRBD2 may fit D (5 bases each). Germline loops: CDR1 LNHDA, CDR2 SQIVND (reference sequence). Trimming left V 10 bases short and J 5 bases short, with 18 bases between. The CDR3 sequence is 14 residues long. This chain's CDR3 is CATSTGRLNNEQFF. As DNA, the CDR3 is TGTGCCACCTCGACGGGACGACTCAACAATGAGCAGTTCTTC. The whole variable domain, filled in from reference TRBV19 and TRBJ2-1, reads DGGITQSPKYLFRKEGQNVTLSCEQNLNHDAMYWYRQDPGQGLRLIYYSQIVNDFQKGDIAEGYSVSREKKESFPLTVTSAQKNPTAFYLCATSTGRLNNEQFFGPGTRLTVL.